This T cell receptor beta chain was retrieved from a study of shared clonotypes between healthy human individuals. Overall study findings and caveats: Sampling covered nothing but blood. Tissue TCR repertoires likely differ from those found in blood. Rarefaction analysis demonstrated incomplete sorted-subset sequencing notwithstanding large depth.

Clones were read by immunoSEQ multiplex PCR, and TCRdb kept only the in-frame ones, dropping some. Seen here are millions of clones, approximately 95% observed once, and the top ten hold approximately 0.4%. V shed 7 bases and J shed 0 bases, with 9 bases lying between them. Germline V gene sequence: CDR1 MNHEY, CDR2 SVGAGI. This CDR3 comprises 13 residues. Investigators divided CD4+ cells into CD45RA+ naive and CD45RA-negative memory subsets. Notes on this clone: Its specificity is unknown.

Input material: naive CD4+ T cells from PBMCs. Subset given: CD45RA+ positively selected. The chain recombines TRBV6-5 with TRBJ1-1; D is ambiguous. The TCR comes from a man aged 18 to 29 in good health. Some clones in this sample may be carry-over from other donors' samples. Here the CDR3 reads CASTLRMNTEAFF. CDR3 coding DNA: TGTGCCAGCACGTTACGAATGAACACTGAAGCTTTCTTT.